The clone carrying this T cell receptor beta chain has only one observation. Its specificity is unknown. These data belong to a study of cytomegalovirus exposure and HLA in healthy donors. Findings and limits, study-wide: Under in vitro conditions, a few CMV-associated chains were confirmed as specific for CMV antigens.

Each donor was healthy, and each was a bone marrow donor. Amplification used 60 Vbeta primers and 13 Jbeta primers. The data were produced by immunoSEQ multiplex PCR, yet TCRdb's version contains in-frame clones alone and is incomplete. The data hold 130,000 to 150,000 clones, with around 84% observed a single time. J was trimmed by 4 bases and V by 6 bases; bases with no gene match: 5. Per germline, CDR1 KGHSH and CDR2 LQKENI. CDR3 length equals 13 residues. The sample comprised PBMCs. The chain is built from TRBV18 and TRBJ2-5; 7 nucleotides align to TRBD1. The receptor was isolated from a man between 35 and 55 years old in good health and CMV-seropositive. CDR3 region: CASSSGGGETQYF. The CDR3 DNA reads TGTGCCAGCTCGTCAGGGGGTGGAGAGACCCAGTACTTC.